The subject of this entry is one T cell receptor (beta chain). These data are taken from a study of blood T cell repertoires in COVID-19. Original handling: Scientists estimated how many nucleated cells there were by amplifying reference gene primers. Repertoires were generated with immunoSEQ multiplex PCR, while TCRdb's copy carries only in-frame clones and drops some. The DNA gave D and trimming, while V, J and clone size come from that table. This repertoire shows roughly 380,000 clones, roughly 90% found once; its top ten account for 1.5% to 1.8%. Patients of the Seattle cohort, enrolled during active infection, were followed longitudinally. Germline V gene sequence: CDR1 SGHVS, CDR2 FQNEAQ. The CDR3 loop spans 16 amino acids. Trimming cost V 0 bases and J 4 bases, with 10 bases left between them.

V and J are TRBV7-8 and TRBJ1-6; D not certain. The sample taken for sequencing was peripheral blood. This TCR was recovered from a woman in her forties with COVID-19, enrolled during active disease. CDR3 loop: CASSLAPPGYNSPLHF. CDR3 nucleotides: TGTGCCAGCAGCTTAGCCCCACCGGGATATAATTCACCCCTCCACTTT.